The 3 T cell receptor beta chains reported below all come from one sample, sequenced in a study of graft-versus-host responses after intestinal transplantation. Antigens for these TCRs are unknown. Produced via immunoSEQ multiplex PCR; TCRdb's table is partial and in-frame only. The sample yields 85,000 to 100,000 clones, around 93% seen once. Sequencing used unstimulated CD4+ T cells sorted from spleen or lymph node cells, obtained before transplant. The receptors shown here come from a human donor who was the organ donor for an intestinal transplant.

This chain uses TRBV28 with TRBJ2-3, with 8 bases that match TRBD2. The CDR3 is 17 amino acids. Germline CDR1 is MDHEN and CDR2 is SYDVKM. Trimming cost V 6 bases and J 1 base; bases outside gene matches: 12. DNA for the CDR3: TGTGCCAGCAGGCTGGCAGGGCGGGGGGTTGGCACAGATACGCAGTATTTT. Translated: CASRLAGRGVGTDTQYF. Full variable domain (outside the CDR3, taken from reference TRBV28 and TRBJ2-3): DVKVTQSSRYLVKRTGEKVFLECVQDMDHENMFWYRQDPGLGLRLIYFSYDVKMKEKGDIPEGYSVSREKKERFSLILESASTNQTSMYLCASRLAGRGVGTDTQYFGPGTRLTVL.

A remark on this clone: Other DNA sequences within the sample encode an identical CDR3. This chain uses TRBV7-9 with TRBJ2-5, with 8 bases aligning to TRBD2. Trimming took 6 bases from V and 2 from J; bases not matched to a gene: 8. Per germline, CDR1 SEHNR and CDR2 FQNEAQ (reference sequence). The CDR3 covers 15 residues. The CDR3 loop reads CASRDAGLAQETQYF. The CDR3 DNA reads as TGTGCCAGCAGAGACGCCGGACTAGCACAAGAGACCCAGTACTTC.

The chain has TRBV7-2 and TRBJ1-4; 7 nucleotides match TRBD1. This CDR3 has 15 amino acids. Germline trimming cut 4 bases from V and 4 bases from J; bases unmatched to any gene: 6. The germline gives CDR1 SGHTA, CDR2 FQGNSA. The CDR3 is CASSSHRGHNEKLFF. In DNA, the CDR3 is TGTGCCAGCAGCTCGCACAGGGGCCATAATGAAAAACTGTTTTTT.